This TCR beta chain was recorded in a study of shared clonotypes between healthy human individuals. The wider study: Three CD4 naive, three CD4 memory, two CD8 naive and one CD8 memory plate were used per donor.

By share, this clone counts as medium-sized (0.01 to 0.1%). Antigen: not known. Other nucleotide sequences in the sample specify the same CDR3. CDR1 is MDHEN, CDR2 SYDVKM, per germline. The V end was cut by 2 bases, the J end by 4 bases, with 8 bases between. The CDR3 is made up of 13 amino acids. Libraries were prepared by immunoSEQ multiplex PCR; TCRdb keeps only in-frame clonotypes and omits some of them. Of under 1,100,000 clones listed, approximately 80% were seen once; the top ten hold roughly 0.62%. Healthy HIV-negative adults without recent acute infections or vaccinations served as donors. Study findings and constraints: As a rule, naive subsets had a larger estimated richness than memory subsets.

The receptor comes from a man younger than 30 in good health. Some clones in this sample may be carry-over from other donors' samples. The sample taken for sequencing was memory CD4+ T cells from PBMCs. Described subset: CD45RA-negative fraction. V is TRBV28 and J is TRBJ1-2, with D hard to call. The CDR3 bases are TGTGCCAGCAGTTTACCCACGGCCTATGGCTACACCTTC. Amino acid sequence: CASSLPTAYGYTF.